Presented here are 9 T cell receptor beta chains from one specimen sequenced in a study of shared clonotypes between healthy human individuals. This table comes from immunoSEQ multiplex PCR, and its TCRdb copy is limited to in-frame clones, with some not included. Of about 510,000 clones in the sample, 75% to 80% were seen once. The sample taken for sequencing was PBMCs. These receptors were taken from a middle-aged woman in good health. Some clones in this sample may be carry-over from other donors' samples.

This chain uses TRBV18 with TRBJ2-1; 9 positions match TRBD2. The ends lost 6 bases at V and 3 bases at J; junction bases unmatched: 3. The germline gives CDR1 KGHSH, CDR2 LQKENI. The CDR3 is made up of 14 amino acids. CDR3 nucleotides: TGTGCCAGCTCTCAGACTAGCGGCTACAATGAGCAGTTCTTC. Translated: CASSQTSGYNEQFF.

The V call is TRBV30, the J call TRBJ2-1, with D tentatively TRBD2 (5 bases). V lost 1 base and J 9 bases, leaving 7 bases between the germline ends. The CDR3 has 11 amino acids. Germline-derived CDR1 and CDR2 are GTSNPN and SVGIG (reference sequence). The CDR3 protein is CAWSAAVEQFF. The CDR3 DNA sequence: TGTGCCTGGAGTGCAGCGGTTGAGCAGTTCTTC.

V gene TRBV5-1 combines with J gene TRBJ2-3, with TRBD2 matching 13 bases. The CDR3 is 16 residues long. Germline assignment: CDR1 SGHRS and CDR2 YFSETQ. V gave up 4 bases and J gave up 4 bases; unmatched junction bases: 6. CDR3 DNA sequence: TGCGCCAGCAGCACCGGGACTAGCGGGGAATCAGATACGCAGTATTTT. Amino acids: CASSTGTSGESDTQYF.

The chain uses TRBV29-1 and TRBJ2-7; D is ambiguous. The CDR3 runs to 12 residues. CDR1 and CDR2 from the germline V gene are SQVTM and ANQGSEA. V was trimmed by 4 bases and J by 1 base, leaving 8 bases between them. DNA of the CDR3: TGCAGCGTTGTTCAGGAGTCCTACGAGCAGTACTTC. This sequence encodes CSVVQESYEQYF.

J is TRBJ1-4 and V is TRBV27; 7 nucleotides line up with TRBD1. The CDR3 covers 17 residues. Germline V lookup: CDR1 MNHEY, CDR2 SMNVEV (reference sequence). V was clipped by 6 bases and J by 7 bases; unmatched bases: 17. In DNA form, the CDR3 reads TGTGCCAGCAGCCTAAACCAACAGGGGTACTCATCTGAAAAACTGTTTTTT. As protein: CASSLNQQGYSSEKLFF.

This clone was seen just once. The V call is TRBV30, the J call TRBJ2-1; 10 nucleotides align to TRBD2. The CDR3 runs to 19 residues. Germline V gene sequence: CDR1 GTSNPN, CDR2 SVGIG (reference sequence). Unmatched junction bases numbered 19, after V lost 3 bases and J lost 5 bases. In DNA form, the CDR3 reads TGTGCCTGGAGCCTAAACGAGAAGAAAAGCGGGAGGGCAGACAATGAGCAGTTCTTC. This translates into CAWSLNEKKSGRADNEQFF.

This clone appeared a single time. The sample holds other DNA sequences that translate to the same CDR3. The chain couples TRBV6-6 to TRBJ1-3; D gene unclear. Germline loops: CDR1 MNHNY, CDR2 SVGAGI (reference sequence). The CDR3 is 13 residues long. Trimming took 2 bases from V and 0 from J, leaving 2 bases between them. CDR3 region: CASSYSSGNTIYF. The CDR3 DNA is TGTGCCAGCAGTTACAGCTCTGGAAACACCATATATTTT.

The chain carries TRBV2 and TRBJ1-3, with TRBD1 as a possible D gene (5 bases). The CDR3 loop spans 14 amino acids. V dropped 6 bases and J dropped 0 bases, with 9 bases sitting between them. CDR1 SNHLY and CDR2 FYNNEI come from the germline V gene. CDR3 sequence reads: CASRQVVSGNTIYF. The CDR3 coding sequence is TGTGCCAGCAGACAGGTCGTCTCTGGAAACACCATATATTTT. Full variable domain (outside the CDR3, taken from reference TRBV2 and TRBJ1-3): EPEVTQTPSHQVTQMGQEVILRCVPISNHLYFYWYRQILGQKVEFLVSFYNNEISEKSEIFDDQFSVERPDGSNFTLKIRSTKLEDSAMYFCASRQVVSGNTIYFGEGSWLTVV.

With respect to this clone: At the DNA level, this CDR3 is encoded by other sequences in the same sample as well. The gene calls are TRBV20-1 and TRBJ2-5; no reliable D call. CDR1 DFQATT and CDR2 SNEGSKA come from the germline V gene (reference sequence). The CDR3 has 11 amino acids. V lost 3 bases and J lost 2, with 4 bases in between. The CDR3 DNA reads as TGCAGTGCTAGGGTACAAGAGACCCAGTACTTC. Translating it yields CSARVQETQYF.